This TCR beta chain was sequenced for a study of PD-1 blockade in classical Hodgkin lymphoma (dated by TCRdb to 2018 to 2021). For the study in its entirety: Nivolumab dosing was 3 mg/kg intravenously every 2 weeks, continuing until either disease progression or unacceptable toxicity. A peripheral blood immune signature of response to PD-1 blockade in classical Hodgkin lymphoma was defined using TCR beta sequencing and CyTOF.

Genomic DNA was extracted with the Qiagen DNeasy kit from unsorted PBMCs and from negatively selected CD4+ and CD8+ fractions. TCR beta CDR3 regions were amplified by immunoSEQ multiplex PCR using primers annealing to V and J segments. A synthetic immune receptor repertoire was used to minimize amplification bias, and any remaining bias was removed computationally after sequencing. As for how the authors treated the data: Custom Python scripts were used to quantify repertoire diversity as the Shannon entropy index. The unsorted, CD4+ and CD8+ repertoires were each analyzed separately, with the exception of combined analyses, where CD4+ and CD8+ sequences were merged in silico. Clonal expansion was defined as at least a 2-fold frequency increase after treatment relative to C1D1, with a pseudocount of 0.5 for undetected baseline clones. Singleton clones were defined as clones with 0 or 1 copy at C1D1, and non-singleton clones were defined as clones with 2 or more copies. Clones expanded in unsorted samples were annotated as CD4+, CD8+ or unknown by matching protein sequences in sorted samples from the same patient. Diversity changes from C1D1 to C4D1 were tested in paired samples using Wilcoxon tests. Drawn from immuneACCESS, this table holds only the in-frame rearrangements with V and J called that TCRdb kept. Clones are partly lost; checked studies trace under half to an unresolved V gene and leave the rest unexplained. V, J and clone size reflect that table, while D and trimming were determined from the DNA. The sample data list about 41,000 clones, and 76% of these were observed just once. The ten largest clones represent around 24% of the sample.

Overall results and qualifications from the work: Baseline diversity similar to that of newly diagnosed patients was observed in trial patients achieving complete response, whereas significantly lower diversity was observed in partial responders and progressors. Newly diagnosed patients were reported to have lower baseline TCR diversity than healthy donors, and relapsed/refractory patients were reported to have lower baseline TCR diversity still. The study covered only a single clinical trial cohort, and the causes of the repertoire differences, possibly disease activity or prior therapy, were still not defined. Lower diversity was observed in patients in whom nivolumab was started less than 1 year after ASCT, and these patients were excluded from later analyses so that confounding by immune reconstitution would be avoided. CD4+ but not CD8+ TCR diversity rose significantly by C4D1 (p=0.0027 vs p=0.16), most apparent in complete responders (p=0.02).

The time point label for this specimen denotes: cycle 1 day 1 (C1D1), immediately before nivolumab initiation. Relapse after autologous stem cell transplantation had occurred in all trial patients, and cohorts A, B and C were distinguished by prior brentuximab vedotin exposure. The trial cohort included 56 patients with relapsed/refractory classical Hodgkin lymphoma, and each patient had a best overall response of complete response, partial response or progressive disease. Trial patients were treated with single-agent nivolumab in the multi-cohort phase II CheckMate 205 trial. An independent review committee assessed best overall response by applying the 2007 International Working Group response criteria. Trial PBMCs were collected just before the start of nivolumab (C1D1) and during therapy at cycle 2 day 1 and cycle 4 day 1. Peripheral blood was collected in 8 mL Vacutainer Cell Preparation Tubes, from which PBMCs were isolated by centrifugation and then cryopreserved.

A remark on this clone: The antigen it binds to is not known. No much larger clone is present one base from it, and per-base qualities are unavailable.

The V and J ends are trimmed by 2 bases and 3 bases, leaving 11 bases between them. According to the germline V gene, CDR1 reads MDHEN and CDR2 reads SYDVKM. The CDR3 spans 15 residues, from the cysteine through the phenylalanine. Only the CDR3 part of the read is kept: 45 bases, read in frame from the first base. The source was peripheral blood mononuclear cells (PBMCs), collected at baseline. The receptor was isolated from a human donor with classical Hodgkin lymphoma. Rearrangement joined TRBV28 to TRBJ1-5; no D segment can be confidently identified. The DNA reads as follows: TGTGCCAGCAGTTTAGCTGTGCAAATCAATCAGCCCCAGCATTTT. It translates as CASSLAVQINQPQHF.